What follows are 25 T cell receptor gamma chains derived from one specimen sequenced in a study of gamma-delta chains in newborns, infants, children. TCRdb fed the reads into CATT to redo clone calling. The sample records roughly 1,100 gamma-chain clones, under 60% being singletons. Sequenced material: blood. The receptors stem from a child who was a newborn, infant or young child, either healthy, febrile or measles-vaccinated (not recorded which).

On this clone itself: One end of the junction fails to match germline, which may point to a read error. Other DNA sequences in this sample translate to the same CDR3. The V gene is TRGV9, the J gene TRGJP. The J gene, absent from TCRdb, was called here by matching the DNA to germline. The CDR3 totals 17 residues. From germline, CDR1 is GITISATS and CDR2 ISYDGTV (reference sequence). The CDR3 DNA reads TGTGCTTTGTGGGAGGTAGGCCAAGAGTTGGGCAAAAAAATCAAGGTATTT. Translation: CALWEVGQELGKKIKVF.

This clone was counted only a few times. A read error is possible here, since a much larger clone lies one base away. At the DNA level, this CDR3 is encoded by other sequences in the same sample as well. This chain uses TRGV9 with TRGJP. As TCRdb names no J gene, one was assigned here on the basis of a DNA match to germline. The CDR3 contains 15 residues. CDR1 GITISATS and CDR2 ISYDGTV come from the germline V gene (reference sequence). V lost 3 bases, J lost 5 bases, and 1 base stayed unmatched. CDR3 in amino acids: CALWEKELGKKIKVF. The CDR3 DNA follows: TGTGCCTTGTGGGAGAAAGAGTTGGGCAAAAAAATCAAGGTATTT.

This clone was recorded a few times. This sequence is one base from a far larger clone and is likely a read error. This sample includes further DNA sequences coding for the same CDR3. This rearrangement joins TRGV9 to TRGJP. TCRdb leaves out the J gene; it was filled in here by matching the DNA to germline. The CDR3 sequence is 16 residues long. The ends lost 0 bases at V and 6 bases at J; junction bases unmatched: 2. Germline assignment: CDR1 GITISATS and CDR2 ISYDGTV (reference sequence). This CDR3 is CALWEVLELGKKIKVF. The DNA of the CDR3 is TGTGCCTTGTGGGAGGTGCTAGAGTTGGGCAAAAAAATCAAGGTATTT.

This chain connects TRGV9 to TRGJ1 or TRGJ2. TCRdb does not report a J gene; here it was assigned by matching the DNA to germline references. V was pared by 2 bases and J by 7 bases, with 5 bases of the junction left unmatched. Germline CDR1 is GITISATS and CDR2 is ISYDGTV (reference sequence). The CDR3 runs to 12 residues. CDR3 residues: CALWEGAYKKLF. The CDR3 DNA is TGTGCCTTGTGGGAGGGGGCGTATAAGAAACTCTTT.

This clone is labeled as large (0.1 to 1%). Other nucleotide sequences from this sample produce the same CDR3. This chain links TRGV9 with TRGJP. TCRdb does not report a J gene; here it was assigned by matching the DNA to germline references. Unmatched junction bases numbered 4, after V lost 1 base and J lost 7 bases. The CDR3 is 16 residues long. The germline V gene encodes CDR1 GITISATS and CDR2 ISYDGTV (reference sequence). The CDR3 loop is CALWEVKELGKKIKVF. The DNA of the CDR3 is TGTGCCTTGTGGGAGGTTAAGGAGTTGGGCAAAAAAATCAAGGTATTT.

Notes on this clone: A much larger clone is a single base away; this may be a read error. This chain connects TRGV4 to TRGJ1 or TRGJ2. Because TCRdb records no J gene, it was assigned here through a match of the DNA to germline. The V gene's germline CDR1 is EGSTGY and CDR2 YDSYTSSV. This CDR3 contains 13 residues. With 9 bases clipped from V and 7 bases from J, the junction kept 15 bases outside the gene matches. The CDR3 bases are TGTGCCACCCGGAAAATTGAAGGGTATAAGAAACTCTTT. The encoded protein is CATRKIEGYKKLF.

This chain connects TRGV4 to TRGJ1 or TRGJ2. CDR1 and CDR2 (germline): EGSTGY, YDSYTSSV. V shed 6 bases and J 7 bases; nucleotides not matched to a gene: 15. CDR3 length: 14 amino acids. The CDR3 DNA reads TGTGCCACCTGGTCCACCCCCCTGCGGTATAAGAAACTCTTT. Amino acid sequence: CATWSTPLRYKKLF.

This clone was counted only a few times. This clone may be a read error of a much larger clone one base away. The same CDR3 is also encoded by other DNA sequences in this sample. This CDR3 reads CALWVQELGKKIKVF. The CDR3 bases are TGTGCCTTGTGGGTGCAAGAGTTGGGCAAAAAAATCAAGGTATTT. V gene TRGV9 combines with J gene TRGJP. Because TCRdb records no J gene, it was assigned here through a match of the DNA to germline. Trimming at V came to 5 bases and at J to 3 bases, leaving 1 base not matched to a gene. This CDR3 has 15 amino acids. Germline loops: CDR1 GITISATS, CDR2 ISYDGTV (reference sequence).

This clone is termed large. V gene TRGV9 combines with J gene TRGJP. With V trimmed by 4 bases and J by 7 bases, 4 bases remained unmatched. CDR3 length: 15 residues. Germline CDR1 GITISATS, CDR2 ISYDGTV (reference sequence). This chain's CDR3 is CALWDGELGKKIKVF. CDR3 in DNA: TGTGCCTTGTGGGACGGCGAGTTGGGCAAAAAAATCAAGGTATTT.

This clone was detected a few times. This chain connects TRGV4 to TRGJP2. This CDR3 is 11 amino acids long. Germline values: CDR1 EGSTGY, CDR2 YDSYTSSV. With 6 bases clipped from V and 9 bases from J, the junction kept 4 bases outside the gene matches. The chain's CDR3 is CATWLYWIKTF. DNA for the CDR3: TGTGCCACCTGGCTATATTGGATCAAGACGTTT.

With respect to this clone: Distinct nucleotide sequences in the sample also encode this CDR3. The J gene is uncalled and the V gene is TRGV4. The CDR3 is 11 amino acids. CDR1 EGSTGY and CDR2 YDSYTSSV come from the germline V gene. The CDR3 DNA reads TGTGCCACCTGGATGTTTCGGGGAAAACTCTTT. Translated, it gives CATWMFRGKLF.

This clone was counted a few times. The same CDR3 arises from other DNA sequences in this sample as well. The V call is TRGV2, the J call TRGJ1 or TRGJ2. TCRdb gives no J gene; it was assigned here by matching the DNA to germline. The CDR3 has 15 residues. The ends lost 0 bases at V and 3 bases at J; junction bases unmatched: 8. Looked up from germline, CDR1 is EGSNGY and CDR2 is YDSYNSKV. The CDR3 loop reads CATWDGPAVYYKKLF. In nucleotides, the CDR3 is TGTGCCACCTGGGACGGGCCGGCGGTTTATTATAAGAAACTCTTT.

For this clone: The sample holds other DNA sequences that translate to the same CDR3. The CDR3 reads CALWEAKQELGKKIKVF. In DNA form, the CDR3 reads TGTGCCTTGTGGGAGGCGAAGCAAGAGTTGGGCAAAAAAATCAAGGTATTT. The chain is built from TRGV9 and TRGJP. The J gene, not given by TCRdb, was assigned here from a germline match of the nucleotide sequence. Trimming at V came to 2 bases and at J to 3 bases, leaving 4 bases not matched to a gene. CDR1 and CDR2 from the germline V gene are GITISATS and ISYDGTV (reference sequence). This CDR3 spans 17 amino acids.

About this clone: One end of the junction fails to match germline, which may point to a read error. The chain links TRGV9 to TRGJ1 or TRGJ2. This CDR3 has 13 amino acids. Germline CDR1 reads GITISATS; CDR2 reads ISYDGTV (reference sequence). CDR3 bases: TGTGCCTTGTGGGAGGTCCATTATTATAAGAAACTTTTT. Translating gives CALWEVHYYKKLF.

The genes are TRGV9 and TRGJP. TCRdb offers no J gene call, so here the DNA was matched to germline to obtain one. The V and J ends lost 0 bases and 7 bases, in that order; junction bases with no gene match: 12. Germline-derived CDR1 and CDR2 are GITISATS and ISYDGTV (reference sequence). The CDR3 totals 19 residues. Here the CDR3 reads CALWEVPHLVELGKKIKVF. The CDR3 DNA reads TGTGCCTTGTGGGAGGTGCCCCATCTGGTCGAGTTGGGCAAAAAAATCAAGGTATTT.

The V and J genes are TRGV9 and TRGJP. The J gene is absent in TCRdb and was assigned here via DNA matching to germline. The CDR3 spans 18 residues. V lost 3 bases to trimming and J lost 3 bases; unmatched junction nucleotides: 8. Germline V gene data show CDR1 as GITISATS and CDR2 as ISYDGTV (reference sequence). The CDR3 loop reads CALWEMSPQELGKKIKVF. CDR3 nucleotide sequence: TGTGCCTTGTGGGAGATGAGCCCGCAAGAGTTGGGCAAAAAAATCAAGGTATTT.

A few counts support this clone. The rearrangement links TRGV9 to TRGJ1 or TRGJ2. Germline matching of the DNA provided the J gene here, since TCRdb leaves it blank. CDR3 length equals 14 residues. Germline V CDR1 and CDR2: GITISATS, ISYDGTV (reference sequence). With V trimmed by 2 bases and J by 10 bases, 14 bases remained unmatched. In DNA, the CDR3 is TGTGCCTTGTGGGAGGGCGCGACCATCAAGAAGAAACTCTTT. Protein product: CALWEGATIKKKLF.

This clone occurred a few times. Given a much more abundant clone one base away, this may be a read error. Distinct nucleotide sequences in the sample also encode this CDR3. The chain has TRGV9 and TRGJP. The J gene was not available in TCRdb and was assigned here by matching the DNA to germline segments. This CDR3 is built from 15 residues. Looked up from germline, CDR1 is GITISATS and CDR2 is ISYDGTV (reference sequence). Losses at the gene ends were 2 bases for V and 6 bases for J; bases not matched to a gene: 1. The CDR3 DNA is TGTGCCTTGTGGGAGGGAGAGTTGGGCAAAAAAATCAAGGTATTT. Encoded protein: CALWEGELGKKIKVF.

The chain has TRGV9 and TRGJ1 or TRGJ2. Germline matching of the DNA provided the J gene here, since TCRdb leaves it blank. Looked up from germline, CDR1 is GITISATS and CDR2 is ISYDGTV (reference sequence). The V gene end was trimmed by 2 bases and the J gene end by 10 bases; junction bases not matched to a gene: 5. The CDR3 spans 11 residues. The CDR3 region has the DNA TGTGCCTTGTGGGAGGGCCCAAAGAAACTCTTT. It is translated as CALWEGPKKLF.

This clone was observed a few times. The rearrangement joins TRGV2 to TRGJ1 or TRGJ2. The J gene is absent in TCRdb and was assigned here via DNA matching to germline. Germline assignment: CDR1 EGSNGY and CDR2 YDSYNSKV. The CDR3 runs 14 residues. The J segment lost 0 bases and the V segment lost 0 bases, leaving 2 bases of the junction unmatched. The DNA for the CDR3 is TGTGCCACCTGGGACGGGCAGAATTATTATAAGAAACTCTTT. It is translated as CATWDGQNYYKKLF.

Worth noting for this clone: This sample also contains other DNA sequences that code for the same CDR3. This chain links TRGV9 with TRGJ1 or TRGJ2. No J gene was available from TCRdb, and it was assigned here by a germline match of the DNA. Trimming took 0 bases from V and 9 from J; bases not matched to a gene: 2. The CDR3 loop spans 11 amino acids. Germline assignment: CDR1 GITISATS and CDR2 ISYDGTV (reference sequence). The CDR3 here is CALWEVRKKLF. In nucleotides, the CDR3 is TGTGCCTTGTGGGAGGTGCGTAAGAAACTCTTT.

On this clone itself: The same CDR3 also results from other DNA sequences found in this sample. The J segment was not called; the V segment is TRGV9. Germline V gene data show CDR1 as GITISATS and CDR2 as ISYDGTV (reference sequence). This CDR3 is built from 13 residues. The CDR3 nucleotides read TGTGCCTTGTGGGAGTGCCTTTATTATAAGAAGCTCTTT. Residues: CALWECLYYKKLF.

The CDR3 DNA reads TGTGCCTTGTGGGTTAGGAGTTATTATAAGAAACTCTTT. This translates into CALWVRSYYKKLF. This rearrangement joins TRGV9 to TRGJ1 or TRGJ2. TCRdb leaves out the J gene; it was filled in here by matching the DNA to germline. The CDR3 covers 13 residues. Germline assignment: CDR1 GITISATS and CDR2 ISYDGTV (reference sequence). The J segment lost 3 bases and the V segment lost 5 bases, leaving 7 bases of the junction unmatched.

This sequence joins TRGV9 and TRGJ1 or TRGJ2. TCRdb lists no J gene, so it was determined here by aligning the DNA to germline. The CDR3 covers 14 residues. The trim removed 3 bases at V and 2 bases at J, leaving 7 bases unmatched. Per germline, CDR1 GITISATS and CDR2 ISYDGTV (reference sequence). The DNA for the CDR3 is TGTGCCTTGTGGGAGCCTCCGCATTATTATAAGAAACTCTTT. This sequence encodes CALWEPPHYYKKLF.

About this clone: At the DNA level, this CDR3 is encoded by other sequences in the same sample as well. The V gene is given as TRGV9, and no J gene call is available. In germline, CDR1 is GITISATS, CDR2 ISYDGTV (reference sequence). The CDR3 spans 11 residues. In nucleotides, the CDR3 is TGTGCCTTGAGGCCGGGAATAAACAAACTCTTT. It codes for CALRPGINKLF.